This is a list of T cell receptor beta chains from one sample in a study of cytomegalovirus exposure and HLA in healthy donors. Some clones are missing from TCRdb's copy, which holds only in-frame ones; the method was immunoSEQ multiplex PCR. This table has roughly 200,000 clones, roughly 74% appearing once. Sequenced: PBMCs. The receptors originated from a woman under 40 in good health and CMV-seronegative. Both conserved end residues are part of each CDR3. The D gene is left open where the match is weak. Clone size is stated in some rows and not others, as once, few, many or a class when expanded.

D gene,clone size,J gene,V gene,CDR3 protein,CDR3 DNA
-,-,TRBJ1-2,TRBV4-1,CASSQVLAGGYTF,TGCGCCAGCAGCCAAGTGCTAGCGGGAGGCTACACCTTC
-,-,TRBJ2-5,TRBV13,CASSVKTTTQETQYF,TGTGCCAGCAGCGTCAAGACTACCACCCAAGAGACCCAGTACTTC
-,-,TRBJ2-2,TRBV11-3,CASSHTELANTGELFF,TGTGCCAGCAGCCATACAGAGCTCGCGAACACCGGGGAGCTGTTTTTT
TRBD1,once,TRBJ1-6,TRBV11-2,CASRERQDRGPTWGSPLHF,TGTGCCAGCAGAGAACGACAGGACAGGGGACCTACGTGGGGTTCACCCCTCCACTTT
-,few,TRBJ2-1,TRBV18,CASSQQTKEQFF,TGTGCCAGCTCCCAACAAACAAAAGAGCAGTTCTTC
TRBD1,few,TRBJ1-2,TRBV5-1,CASSAGQGPYYGYTF,TGCGCCAGCAGCGCGGGACAGGGACCGTACTATGGCTACACCTTC
TRBD1,-,TRBJ2-1,TRBV7-3,CASSLEQGVRNEQFF,TGTGCCAGCAGCTTAGAACAGGGGGTGAGGAATGAGCAGTTCTTC
TRBD2,once,TRBJ2-3,TRBV5-1,CASSLERGGTDTQYF,TGCGCCAGCAGCTTGGAGCGGGGGGGCACAGATACGCAGTATTTT
TRBD1,-,TRBJ2-7,TRBV7-9,CSSSSRWGQGAYEQYF,TGTTCCAGCAGCTCACGATGGGGACAGGGGGCGTACGAGCAGTACTTC
TRBD1,-,TRBJ2-7,TRBV5-1,CASSFLTGAYEQYF,TGCGCCAGCAGCTTCTTGACAGGGGCCTACGAGCAGTACTTC
TRBD2,-,TRBJ2-1,TRBV2,CASSLLTSGGADEQFF,TGTGCCAGCAGCTTACTGACTAGCGGGGGGGCGGATGAGCAGTTCTTC
-,-,TRBJ2-5,TRBV18,CASSPFSPVIDARETQYF,TGTGCCAGCTCACCATTTTCCCCCGTGATTGACGCGAGGGAGACCCAGTACTTC
TRBD1,-,TRBJ1-1,TRBV11-2,CASSAGQGAPRF,TGTGCCAGCAGCGCGGGACAGGGGGCGCCGCGATTT
-,-,TRBJ2-3,TRBV29-1,CSVEGRVGTDTQYF,TGCAGCGTTGAGGGCAGGGTGGGCACAGATACGCAGTATTTT
-,-,TRBJ1-5,TRBV19,CASSSPRVGRASNQPQHF,TGTGCCAGTAGCTCCCCCCGTGTGGGCAGGGCTAGCAATCAGCCCCAGCATTTT
-,-,TRBJ2-1,TRBV2,CASSEARRRFF,TGTGCCAGCAGTGAAGCGCGACGGAGGTTCTTC
-,-,TRBJ1-2,TRBV7-2,CASSPQWSYGYTF,TGTGCCAGCAGCCCGCAGTGGTCCTATGGCTACACCTTC
-,once,TRBJ2-7,TRBV2,CASSALARNSYEQYF,TGTGCCAGCAGTGCCCTAGCGCGAAACTCCTACGAGCAGTACTTC
TRBD2,-,TRBJ2-1,TRBV7-2,CASSFLSGVSYNEQFF,TGTGCCAGCAGCTTTCTTAGCGGGGTTTCCTACAATGAGCAGTTCTTC
TRBD1,-,TRBJ1-4,TRBV6-1,CASSEALGDRGNEKLFF,TGTGCCAGCAGTGAAGCTCTGGGGGACAGGGGTAATGAAAAACTGTTTTTT
-,-,TRBJ2-1,TRBV20-1,CSAISSGVQFF,TGCAGTGCTATTTCCTCAGGCGTTCAGTTCTTC
-,-,TRBJ1-1,TRBV19,CASRLAGMNTEAFF,TGTGCCAGTAGATTGGCAGGCATGAACACTGAAGCTTTCTTT
TRBD1,few,TRBJ1-2,TRBV19,CASSAGQGNGYTF,TGTGCCAGTAGTGCGGGACAGGGTAATGGCTACACCTTC
TRBD1,-,TRBJ2-5,TRBV29-1,CSVGGQGARETQYF,TGCAGCGTCGGCGGACAGGGGGCACGAGAGACCCAGTACTTC
TRBD1,-,TRBJ2-7,TRBV6-5,CATPQGVSYEQYF,TGTGCCACCCCTCAGGGGGTCTCCTACGAGCAGTACTTC
TRBD1,-,TRBJ1-1,TRBV2,CASRLQGEAFF,TGTGCCAGCAGATTACAGGGGGAAGCTTTCTTT
-,-,TRBJ1-5,TRBV5-4,CASSLDRASHQPQHF,TGTGCCAGCAGCTTGGACAGGGCGAGCCATCAGCCCCAGCATTTT